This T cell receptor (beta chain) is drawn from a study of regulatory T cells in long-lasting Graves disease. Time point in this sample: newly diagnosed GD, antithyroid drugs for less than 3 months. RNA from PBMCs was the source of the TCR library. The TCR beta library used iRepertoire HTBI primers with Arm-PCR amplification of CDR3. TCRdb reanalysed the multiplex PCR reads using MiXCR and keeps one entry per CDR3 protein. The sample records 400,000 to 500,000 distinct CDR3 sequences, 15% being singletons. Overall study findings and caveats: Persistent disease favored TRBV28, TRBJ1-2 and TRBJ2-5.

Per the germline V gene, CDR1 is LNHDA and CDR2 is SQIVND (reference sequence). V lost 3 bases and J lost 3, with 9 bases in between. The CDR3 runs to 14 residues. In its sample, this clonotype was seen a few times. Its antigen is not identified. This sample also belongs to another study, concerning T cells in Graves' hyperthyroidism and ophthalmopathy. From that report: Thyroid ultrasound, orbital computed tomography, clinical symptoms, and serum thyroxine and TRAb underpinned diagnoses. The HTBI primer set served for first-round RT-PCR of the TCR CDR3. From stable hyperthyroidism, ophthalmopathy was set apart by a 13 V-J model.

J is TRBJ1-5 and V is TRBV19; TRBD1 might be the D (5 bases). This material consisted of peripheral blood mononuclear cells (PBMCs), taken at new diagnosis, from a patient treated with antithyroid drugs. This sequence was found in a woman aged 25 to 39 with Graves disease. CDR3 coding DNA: TGTGCCAGTAGTATCGGGACCTACAATCAGCCCCAGCATTTT. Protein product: CASSIGTYNQPQHF. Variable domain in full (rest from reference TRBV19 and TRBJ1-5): DGGITQSPKYLFRKEGQNVTLSCEQNLNHDAMYWYRQDPGQGLRLIYYSQIVNDFQKGDIAEGYSVSREKKESFPLTVTSAQKNPTAFYLCASSIGTYNQPQHFGDGTRLSIL.